One sample yielded the 5 T cell receptor beta chains listed below, sequenced in a study of T cell responses to AZD1222 COVID-19 vaccine. Profiling relied on immunoSEQ multiplex PCR, and the TCRdb table lists in-frame clones only, not all of them. The sample records some 88,000 clones, about nine tenths being singletons. Sequencing used peripheral blood, obtained 28 days after the second AZD1222 dose. Source of these receptors: an adult who received the AZD1222 COVID-19 vaccine.

The chain has TRBV5-8 and TRBJ2-3; 9 positions match TRBD1. V lost 2 bases, J lost 4 bases, and 8 bases stayed unmatched. Germline loops: CDR1 SGHTS, CDR2 YDEGEE. The CDR3 has 16 amino acids. The CDR3 loop is CASSFSRTGVSDTQYF. The CDR3 nucleotides read TGTGCCAGCAGCTTTTCGAGGACAGGGGTTTCAGATACGCAGTATTTT. Filled out from reference TRBV5-8 and TRBJ2-3, the complete variable domain reads EAGVTQSPTHLIKTRGQQATLRCSPISGHTSVYWYQQALGLGLQFLLWYDEGEERNRGNFPPRFSGRQFPNYSSELNVNALELEDSALYLCASSFSRTGVSDTQYFGPGTRLTVL.

This clone was seen a few times. The V and J genes are TRBV9 and TRBJ1-2; tentative D call: TRBD1 (6 bases). V was pared by 0 bases and J by 2 bases, with 17 bases between. The CDR3 consists of 17 residues. Germline lookup yields CDR1 SGDLS and CDR2 YYNGEE. The CDR3 loop is CASSVEEWGRVNYGYTF. In DNA, the CDR3 is TGTGCCAGCAGCGTAGAGGAATGGGGGCGGGTAAACTATGGCTACACCTTC.

Here the CDR3 reads CASTPMGRPYGYTF. CDR3 DNA: TGTGCCAGCACCCCAATGGGGCGGCCCTATGGCTACACCTTC. The genes are TRBV28 and TRBJ1-2; perhaps TRBD1 as D (5 bases). Deletions cut 7 bases from V and 4 bases from J, with 16 bases between. The V gene's germline CDR1 is MDHEN and CDR2 SYDVKM. This CDR3 has 14 residues.

The chain is built from TRBV11-2 and TRBJ1-1; maybe TRBD1 (5 bases). V was trimmed by 5 bases and J by 3 bases, leaving 10 bases between them. Germline V gives CDR1 SGHAT, CDR2 FQNNGV. This CDR3 has 13 residues. The CDR3 DNA reads TGTGCCAGCAGCATACAGGATTACACTGAAGCTTTCTTT. Amino acids: CASSIQDYTEAFF.

This clone was picked up a small number of times. V is TRBV5-1 and J is TRBJ1-2; D gene uncertain. The CDR3 is 15 amino acids. Per germline, CDR1 SGHRS and CDR2 YFSETQ. The V and J ends lost 1 base and 3 bases respectively, with 13 bases between them. CDR3 residues: CASSLSSGGDYGYTF. The CDR3 region has the DNA TGCGCCAGCAGCTTGTCCTCAGGAGGAGACTATGGCTACACCTTC.